Only a few counts were recorded for the clone carrying this T cell receptor (beta chain). This sample is part of a study of cytomegalovirus exposure and HLA in healthy donors. PCR was performed using 60 Vbeta and 13 Jbeta primers. In the original workflow: As a later analysis found, there were 78 million or so unique TCR beta chains, of which roughly 11 million were shared. The protocol was immunoSEQ multiplex PCR, while the TCRdb copy is restricted to in-frame clones and leaves out a portion. V and J calls and clone size are as listed in that table; D and trimming were resolved from the DNA. This sample has around 130,000 clones; approximately 66% occur once, and the top ten carry less than 9%. CDR1 is SNHLY, CDR2 FYNNEI, per germline. This CDR3 is built from 14 residues. The V end lost 6 bases, the J end lost 3 bases, and 14 bases lay between the germline ends.

The V and J genes are TRBV2 and TRBJ1-1; maybe TRBD1 (5 bases). Sequencing was performed on PBMCs. This sequence was found in a middle-aged woman in good health and CMV-seropositive. This CDR3 reads CASSPTGGDTEAFF. CDR3 sequence (DNA): TGTGCCAGCAGCCCCACCGGGGGGGACACTGAAGCTTTCTTT. Based on the CDR3 plus reference TRBV2 and TRBJ1-1, the full variable domain is EPEVTQTPSHQVTQMGQEVILRCVPISNHLYFYWYRQILGQKVEFLVSFYNNEISEKSEIFDDQFSVERPDGSNFTLKIRSTKLEDSAMYFCASSPTGGDTEAFFGQGTRLTVV.